This T cell receptor beta chain derives from a study of OX40 agonist ivuxolimab in advanced cancers. About the research overall: Prior therapy, whether anti-PD-1, anti-PD-L1 or anti-CTLA-4, was allowed, and less than 45% had some.

Comment on this clone: No antigen is known for it.

Here immunoSEQ multiplex PCR was the method, and the copy in TCRdb shows in-frame clones only, minus some. The sample holds tens of thousands of clones, around 90% seen once. Autoimmune disease history or systemic immunosuppression excluded patients. V lost 4 bases to trimming and J lost 8 bases, with 6 bases between them. Per germline, CDR1 MNHEY and CDR2 SVGAGI. This CDR3 is 11 amino acids long. Study-wide results and caveats: Expanded clones were, on average, more numerous in CD8+ T cells than in CD4+. The investigators did not determine what antigen specificity the expanded peripheral T cells had.

The chain joins TRBV6-5 to TRBJ2-1; no firm D call. The receptor was derived from an adult with an advanced solid tumor such as melanoma, head and neck, liver or kidney cancer. Material: CD4+ or CD8+ T cells sorted from blood, obtained in a trial of the OX40 agonist ivuxolimab. The CDR3 loop reads CASSSRDEQFF. The DNA of the CDR3 is TGTGCCAGCAGTTCTCGCGATGAGCAGTTCTTC.